This passage covers 27 T cell receptor beta chains from one sample sequenced in a study of immune characterization of retroperitoneal liposarcoma. TCRdb analysed the PCR reads with MiXCR anew, one entry per CDR3 protein. The repertoire holds roughly 8,000 distinct CDR3 sequences, under 30% seen once, with 11% to 15% in the top ten. Material: blood. The receptors were sampled from a male donor with retroperitoneal liposarcoma.

The V call is TRBV7-6, the J call TRBJ2-1, with unresolved D. Matching the DNA end better, TRBJ2-5 makes the J call doubtful. The CDR3 contains 14 residues. Germline V lookup: CDR1 SGHVS, CDR2 FNYEAQ. CDR3 in amino acids: CASSQAALQETQYF. CDR3 nucleotide sequence: TGTGCCAGCAGTCAGGCGGCCCTCCAAGAGACCCAGTACTTC.

In its sample, this clonotype was seen a few times. This chain connects TRBV3-1 to TRBJ2-4; perhaps TRBD1 as D (6 bases). The V end lost 2 bases, the J end lost 0 bases, and 14 bases lay between the germline ends. The CDR3 has 17 amino acids. From germline, CDR1 is LGHDT and CDR2 YNNKEL (reference sequence). CDR3 coding DNA: TGTGCCAGCAGCCAATGGACAGCCGTATTAGCCAAAAACATTCAGTACTTC. The encoded protein is CASSQWTAVLAKNIQYF.

The V and J genes are TRBV6-6 and TRBJ1-5, with D unclear. V was trimmed by 6 bases and J by 0 bases, leaving 6 bases between them. The V gene's germline CDR1 is MNHNY and CDR2 SVGAGI (reference sequence). This CDR3 comprises 13 residues. The chain's CDR3 is CASRDDSNQPQHF. As DNA, the CDR3 is TGTGCCAGCAGAGACGATAGCAATCAGCCCCAGCATTTT.

This chain connects TRBV6-1 to TRBJ2-4; a possible D gene is TRBD2 (6 bases). CDR3 size: 12 residues. Trimming pared 3 bases from V and 15 bases from J, leaving 15 bases between. CDR1 and CDR2 from the germline V gene are MNHNS and SASEGT. DNA for the CDR3: TGTGCCAGCAGTGAGGAGGAGGGCGAGAGGTACTTC. Protein sequence: CASSEEEGERYF.

J is TRBJ2-1 and V is TRBV12-3 or TRBV12-4, with D unresolved. Trimming cost V 4 bases and J 13 bases, with 23 bases left between them. The CDR3 extends over 15 amino acids. This CDR3 reads CASSSGSTMLETQFF. The CDR3 nucleotides are TGTGCCAGCAGTTCTGGTTCCACCATGTTAGAGACCCAGTTCTTC.

This clonotype is labeled medium-sized. The V gene is TRBV6-1, the J gene TRBJ2-1; perhaps TRBD1 as D (6 bases). The V end lost 7 bases, the J end lost 6 bases, and 16 bases lay between the germline ends. This CDR3 comprises 14 residues. The germline gives CDR1 MNHNS, CDR2 SASEGT. CDR3 region: CASILTGWINEQFF. DNA for the CDR3: TGTGCCAGCATTCTTACAGGGTGGATCAATGAGCAGTTCTTC.

This clonotype occurred once. This chain joins TRBV11-2 and TRBJ2-1; TRBD2 agrees at 10 bases. The germline CDR1 and CDR2 sequences are SGHAT and FQNNGV. The CDR3 extends over 15 amino acids. Trimming removed 1 base from V and 13 bases from J; junction bases left unmatched: 10. CDR3 coding DNA: TGTGCCAGCAGCTTAGTAGCGGGAGGCCAAGAGACCCAGTTCTTC. Residues: CASSLVAGGQETQFF. Together with reference TRBV11-2 and TRBJ2-1, the CDR3 gives the full variable domain: EAGVAQSPRYKIIEKRQSVAFWCNPISGHATLYWYQQILGQGPKLLIQFQNNGVVDDSQLPKDRFSAERLKGVDSTLKIQPAKLEDSAVYLCASSLVAGGQETQFFGPGTRLTVL.

This clonotype is a singleton in its sample. The gene calls are TRBV4-3 and TRBJ2-5; 7 bases align to TRBD2. This CDR3 is 14 amino acids long. V was pared by 0 bases and J by 4 bases, with 2 bases of the junction left unmatched. CDR1 LGHNA and CDR2 YSLEER come from the germline V gene. The chain's CDR3 is CASSQDGGGETQYF. For the CDR3, the DNA is TGCGCCAGCAGCCAAGATGGGGGGGGAGAGACCCAGTACTTC.

This clonotype was found many times. The chain joins TRBV5-1 to TRBJ2-1; tentatively, D is TRBD2 (6 bases). The V and J ends lost 4 bases and 0 bases respectively, with 20 bases between them. Germline V gene sequence: CDR1 SGHRS, CDR2 YFSETQ. The CDR3 totals 18 residues. Written as DNA, the CDR3 is TGCGCCAGCAGCCAAGGAGGTTGGACTACGAGCTCCTACAATGAGCAGTTCTTC. Amino acids: CASSQGGWTTSSYNEQFF.

The chain joins TRBV4-1 to TRBJ1-1; TRBD1 matches at 7 bases. The germline gives CDR1 MGHRA, CDR2 YSYEKL. J gave up 1 base and V 0 bases, and 2 bases lay outside the gene matches. This CDR3 comprises 15 residues. The CDR3 protein is CASSQEGTANTEAFF. For the CDR3, the DNA is TGCGCCAGCAGCCAAGAAGGGACAGCGAACACTGAAGCTTTCTTT.

This rearrangement joins TRBV27 to TRBJ2-3, with 7 bases identical to TRBD1. The trim removed 11 bases at V and 8 bases at J, leaving 13 bases unmatched. Per germline, CDR1 MNHEY and CDR2 SMNVEV (reference sequence). CDR3 size: 13 residues. CDR3 amino acids: CASSQGSSGTQYF. The CDR3 DNA reads TGTGCCTCCTCACAGGGGTCCAGCGGTACGCAGTATTTT.

V is TRBV19 and J is TRBJ2-3; 7 nucleotides line up with TRBD1. This CDR3 is 16 amino acids long. V was clipped by 0 bases and J by 0 bases; unmatched bases: 3. The germline gives CDR1 LNHDA, CDR2 SQIVND (reference sequence). CDR3 sequence reads: CASSIEGQLSTDTQYF. The CDR3, as DNA: TGTGCCAGTAGTATAGAGGGACAGCTTAGCACAGATACGCAGTATTTT.

This clonotype was observed a single time. J is TRBJ2-3 and V is TRBV6-1; D gene ambiguous. The germline gives CDR1 MNHNS, CDR2 SASEGT. V was pared by 6 bases and J by 4 bases, with 8 bases between. The CDR3 is 12 amino acids. This CDR3 reads CASSPTPDTQYF. DNA for the CDR3: TGTGCCAGCAGCCCTACCCCAGATACGCAGTATTTT.

The CDR3 DNA sequence: TGTGCCAGCCTCGGACTAGCGGGGGCCCCGGGCACAGATACGCAGTATTTT. It codes for CASLGLAGAPGTDTQYF. V gene TRBV6-1 combines with J gene TRBJ2-3; TRBD2 matches at 13 bases. V gave up 8 bases and J gave up 1 base; unmatched junction bases: 9. Per the germline V gene, CDR1 is MNHNS and CDR2 is SASEGT. The length of the CDR3 is 17 residues.

This clonotype came up many times. The CDR3 protein is CASSWVGQGRLFF. CDR3 sequence (DNA): TGTGCCAGCAGTTGGGTTGGGCAGGGCAGACTGTTTTTT. The chain links TRBV27 to TRBJ1-4, with a possible D match to TRBD1 (5 bases). The CDR3 is 13 amino acids. Germline loops: CDR1 MNHEY, CDR2 SMNVEV (reference sequence). The V end was cut by 4 bases, the J end by 13 bases, with 16 bases between.

The J gene is TRBJ2-1, the V gene TRBV6-5, with D possibly matching TRBD2 (6 bases). The J call may not be correct, given that the DNA end is closer to TRBJ2-5. CDR3 length equals 13 residues. Germline CDR1 reads MNHEY; CDR2 reads SVGAGI. The CDR3 DNA reads TGTGCCAGCACTGAGGCGGGGAGCGAGACCCAGTACTTC. This codes for CASTEAGSETQYF.

This clonotype came up a few times. The chain is built from TRBV11-3 and TRBJ2-1; 10 bases are a match to TRBD2. The better agreement between TRBJ2-5 and the DNA end casts doubt on the J call. The CDR3 has 17 amino acids. Looked up from germline, CDR1 is SGHNT and CDR2 is YENEEA. The CDR3 sequence: CASSLSRLAGAGETQYF. CDR3 DNA sequence: TGTGCCAGCAGCTTATCTCGTCTAGCGGGAGCGGGAGAGACCCAGTACTTC.

This chain uses TRBV7-6 with TRBJ2-1; D is perhaps TRBD1 (7 bases). The DNA end is more similar to TRBJ2-7, so the J call may be wrong. Germline-derived CDR1 and CDR2 are SGHVS and FNYEAQ. The length of the CDR3 is 14 residues. The chain's CDR3 is CASSSPGGSYEQYF. CDR3 nucleotide sequence: TGTGCCAGCAGCTCGCCAGGGGGGTCCTACGAGCAGTACTTC.

There are many counts of this clonotype. The V call is TRBV6-1, the J call TRBJ2-1; 8 nucleotides agree with TRBD2. The DNA end favors TRBJ2-7, so the J call may be wrong. The length of the CDR3 is 14 residues. The germline gives CDR1 MNHNS, CDR2 SASEGT. Here the CDR3 DNA reads TGTGCCAGCAGTTTCCGGGGGGGCTCCTACGAGCAGTACTTC. Its protein product is CASSFRGGSYEQYF.

This clonotype is categorized as medium-sized. This chain uses TRBV7-2 with TRBJ2-1; 11 bases line up with TRBD2. The CDR3 consists of 14 residues. With V trimmed by 0 bases and J by 15 bases, 7 bases remained unmatched. Looked up from germline, CDR1 is SGHTA and CDR2 is FQGNSA. CDR3 amino acids: CASSLAGTSGTRFF. In nucleotides, the CDR3 is TGTGCCAGCAGCTTAGCTGGGACTAGCGGCACGCGGTTCTTC.

By frequency in the sample, this clonotype is medium-sized. The chain recombines TRBV6-5 with TRBJ2-2; possibly TRBD1 for D (5 bases). V gave up 0 bases and J gave up 0 bases, with 20 bases separating them. This CDR3 has 20 residues. The germline CDR1 and CDR2 sequences are MNHEY and SVGAGI. The CDR3 spells CASSYSSGWRQRANTGELFF. As DNA, the CDR3 is TGTGCCAGCAGTTACTCATCGGGTTGGCGACAGCGCGCGAACACCGGGGAGCTGTTTTTT.

This clonotype is labeled medium-sized. CDR3 DNA: TGTGCCAGCAGGACAGGGGGCGTAACAGATACGCAGTATTTT. As protein: CASRTGGVTDTQYF. This rearrangement joins TRBV27 to TRBJ2-3, with TRBD1 matching 10 bases. The CDR3 loop spans 14 amino acids. The J segment lost 3 bases and the V segment lost 6 bases, leaving 3 bases of the junction unmatched. Germline values: CDR1 MNHEY, CDR2 SMNVEV (reference sequence).

As for this clonotype: A much larger clone sits a single nucleotide away, making a read error possible. The rearrangement joins TRBV12-3 or TRBV12-4 to TRBJ2-1; possible D gene TRBD1, 6 bases. Trimming pared 0 bases from V and 10 bases from J, leaving 16 bases between. The CDR3 covers 15 residues. The CDR3 is CASSLAGAPDYEQFF. The CDR3 bases are TGTGCCAGCAGTTTAGCGGGGGCTCCTGACTACGAGCAGTTCTTC.

The CDR3 here is CASSPRTSGSGGDTQYF. The CDR3, as DNA: TGTGCCAGCAGCCCGAGGACTAGCGGCTCCGGCGGGGATACGCAGTATTTT. The V and J genes are TRBV3-1 and TRBJ2-3, with TRBD2 matching over 10 bases. CDR3 length equals 17 residues. Germline V gene lookup returns CDR1 LGHDT and CDR2 YNNKEL (reference sequence). Trimming removed 4 bases from V and 6 bases from J; junction bases left unmatched: 13.

By its share, this clonotype is medium-sized. V is TRBV7-6 and J is TRBJ2-7; no firm D call. Between the trimmed V and J ends, which lost 5 bases and 0 bases, there was a span of 5 bases. This CDR3 comprises 12 residues. Germline loops: CDR1 SGHVS, CDR2 FNYEAQ. CDR3 bases: TGTGCCAGCAGCGGAAGCTCCTACGAGCAGTACTTC. It codes for CASSGSSYEQYF.

Worth noting for this clonotype: The CDR3 does not close with the conserved phenylalanine or tryptophan, likely indicating a read error. The chain joins TRBV10-3 to TRBJ2-4; D might be TRBD2 (5 bases). The tail of the sequence fits TRBJ2-5 better, so the J call may be wrong. The CDR3 covers 14 residues. Germline lookup yields CDR1 ENHRY and CDR2 SYGVKD. CDR3 residues: CAIRSRGIGETQYS. CDR3 bases: TGTGCCATCAGGTCCCGGGGAATCGGGGAGACCCAGTACTCC.

This clonotype is labeled as medium-sized (0.01 to 0.1%). The chain has TRBV7-6 and TRBJ2-3; D is uncertain. This CDR3 spans 15 amino acids. Trimming removed 5 bases at V and 0 bases at J, with 12 bases between. Germline CDR1 reads SGHVS; CDR2 reads FNYEAQ. The CDR3 sequence is CASSLEGISTDTQYF. The DNA of the CDR3 is TGTGCCAGCAGCCTCGAAGGCATTAGCACAGATACGCAGTATTTT.